This T cell receptor (beta chain) was sequenced in a study of shared clonotypes between healthy human individuals. In the authors' methods: ImmunoSEQ output lacked quality scores and full-length reads, limiting matched filtering. Data came from immunoSEQ multiplex PCR; TCRdb stores just in-frame clones and leaves some out. V and J calls and clone size are as listed in that table; D and trimming were resolved from the DNA. The sample holds over 850,000 clones; about 80% are singletons and the top ten take approximately 0.5%. General observations from the study: Clonotypes shared by all four donors outscored non-shared clonotypes in generation probability.

A remark on this clone: Its antigen remains unknown.

This CDR3 contains 18 residues. The germline gives CDR1 MDHEN, CDR2 SYDVKM. The junction had 13 bases not matched to a gene; V was cut back by 1 base and J by 7 bases. This TCR came from a man between 18 and 35 years old in good health. Some clones in this sample may be carry-over from other donors' samples. The sequenced sample was memory CD4+ T cells from PBMCs. Subset indicated: CD45RA-negative fraction. The chain has TRBV28 and TRBJ2-2; 9 bases match TRBD2. The CDR3 sequence: CASSLSGAGGPYGGELFF. The CDR3 DNA reads as TGTGCCAGCAGTTTATCGGGGGCGGGAGGGCCTTATGGCGGGGAGCTGTTTTTT.